The T cell receptor beta chain described here comes from a study of blood T cell repertoires in COVID-19. Overall study: Acute-phase and convalescent COVID-19 samples originated in the United States, Italy and Spain. Sources were T cells, B-cell-depleted T cells, or PBMCs; the material itself was cDNA or gDNA.

Germline V gene data show CDR1 as LNHDA and CDR2 as SQIVND (reference sequence). The CDR3 has 15 amino acids. The V gene lost 3 bases and the J gene lost 1 base, with 12 bases spanning the gap. The table came from immunoSEQ multiplex PCR; TCRdb's copy has only in-frame clones and leaves some out. Found here are under 250,000 clones, around 88% of them singletons; the top ten hold roughly 8.8%. V and J are TRBV19 and TRBJ2-5; D is possibly TRBD2 (6 bases). The clonotype was recovered from a man in his forties with active or convalescent COVID-19. What was sequenced was peripheral blood. In DNA, the CDR3 is TGTGCCAGTAGTATTGGTAGGGGAGGCCAAGAGACCCAGTACTTC. It specifies CASSIGRGGQETQYF. Combining the CDR3 with reference TRBV19 and TRBJ2-5 gives the whole variable domain DGGITQSPKYLFRKEGQNVTLSCEQNLNHDAMYWYRQDPGQGLRLIYYSQIVNDFQKGDIAEGYSVSREKKESFPLTVTSAQKNPTAFYLCASSIGRGGQETQYFGPGTRLLVL.